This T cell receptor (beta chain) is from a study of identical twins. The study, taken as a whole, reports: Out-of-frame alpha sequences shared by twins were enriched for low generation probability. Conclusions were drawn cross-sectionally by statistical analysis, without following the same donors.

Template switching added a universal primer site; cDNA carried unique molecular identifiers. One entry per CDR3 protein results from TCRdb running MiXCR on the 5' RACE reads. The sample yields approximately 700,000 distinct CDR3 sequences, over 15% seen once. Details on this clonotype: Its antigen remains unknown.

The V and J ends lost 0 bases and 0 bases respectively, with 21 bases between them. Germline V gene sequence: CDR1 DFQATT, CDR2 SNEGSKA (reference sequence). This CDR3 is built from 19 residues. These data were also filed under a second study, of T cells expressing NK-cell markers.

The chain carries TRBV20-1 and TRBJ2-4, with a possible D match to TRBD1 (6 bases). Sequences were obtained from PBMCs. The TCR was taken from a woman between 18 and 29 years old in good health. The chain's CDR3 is CSAREGRQACKLAKNIQYF. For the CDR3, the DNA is TGCAGTGCTAGAGAGGGGAGACAGGCCTGTAAACTAGCCAAAAACATTCAGTACTTC.